Listed below are T cell receptor beta chains from one sample, sequenced in a study of identical twins. Each CDR3 protein gets one entry after TCRdb re-called the 5' RACE reads with MiXCR. The repertoire holds 410,000 or so distinct CDR3 sequences, with 18% as singletons. The sample was naive T cells sorted from blood. The receptor source for this set is a man aged 50-59 years in good health. Each CDR3 is given with its conserved first and last residue. The D gene is left open where the match is weak. Rows give clone size only sometimes, using once, few, many, or a class for an expanded clone.

>TRBD1|few|TRBJ1-1|TRBV7-6
CASSLGQGVATEAFF
TGTGCCAGCAGCCTCGGACAGGGGGTGGCCACTGAAGCTTTCTTT
>.|few|TRBJ2-2|TRBV10-3
CAISAVVETNTGELFF
TGTGCCATCAGTGCAGTAGTGGAGACCAACACCGGGGAGCTGTTTTTT
>.|.|TRBJ2-3|TRBV29-1
CSGRTTPSTDTQYF
TGCAGCGGGCGGACTACCCCTAGCACAGATACGCAGTATTTT
>TRBD2|.|TRBJ2-3|TRBV20-1
CSASSLAGGRGTDTQYF
TGCAGTGCTAGTTCGCTAGCGGGAGGGAGGGGGACAGATACGCAGTATTTT
>.|.|TRBJ1-2|TRBV6-1
CASSDFSYGYTF
TGTGCCAGCAGTGACTTTTCCTATGGCTACACCTTC
>TRBD1|.|TRBJ2-1|TRBV10-3
CAISEFGQGALREQFF
TGTGCCATCAGTGAGTTTGGACAGGGGGCTCTACGTGAGCAGTTCTTC
>.|many|TRBJ1-1|TRBV28
CASSLWGGEAFF
TGTGCCAGCAGTTTATGGGGGGGTGAAGCTTTCTTT
>TRBD2|.|TRBJ2-1|TRBV20-1
CSARRGGRASSYNEQFF
TGCAGTGCTAGGCGGGGCGGGAGGGCCTCTTCCTACAATGAGCAGTTCTTC
>.|few|TRBJ2-5|TRBV5-1
CASSLDPWGRQWETQYF
TGCGCCAGCAGCTTGGACCCCTGGGGACGACAGTGGGAGACCCAGTACTTC
>.|few|TRBJ1-1|TRBV25-1
CASSESWRNTEAFF
TGTGCCAGCAGTGAATCGTGGAGGAACACTGAAGCTTTCTTT
>TRBD2|.|TRBJ2-1|TRBV5-1
CASSFHSSGSMNEQFF
TGCGCCAGCAGCTTCCACTCTAGCGGGAGCATGAATGAGCAGTTCTTC
>.|.|TRBJ2-7|TRBV6-1
CASSKEPDSLWNYEQYF
TGTGCCAGCAGCAAAGAACCTGATAGTTTATGGAACTACGAGCAGTACTTC
>TRBD2|.|TRBJ2-5|TRBV14
CASSRGSGAQETQYF
TGTGCCAGCAGCCGTGGGAGCGGGGCACAAGAGACCCAGTACTTC
>.|few|TRBJ1-3|TRBV20-1
CSASTPGQRGNTIYF
TGCAGTGCTAGCACCCCGGGACAAAGAGGAAACACCATATATTTT
>.|few|TRBJ2-2|TRBV4-3
CASSQEFRVTGELFF
TGCGCCAGCAGCCAAGAGTTCAGGGTTACCGGGGAGCTGTTTTTT
>.|.|TRBJ2-7|TRBV5-1
CASEGGDGTYEQYF
TGCGCCAGCGAGGGTGGGGACGGGACCTACGAGCAGTACTTC
>.|few|TRBJ1-1|TRBV20-1
CSAARGGLGTEAFF
TGCAGTGCTGCGAGGGGGGGGCTAGGCACTGAAGCTTTCTTT
>.|.|TRBJ1-4|TRBV20-1
CSARGGATNEKLFF
TGCAGTGCTAGGGGGGGGGCAACTAATGAAAAACTGTTTTTT
>.|.|TRBJ2-7|TRBV6-7
CASSYPDRSYKQYF
TGTGCCAGCAGTTACCCCGACAGGAGCTACAAGCAGTACTTC
>.|.|TRBJ2-5|TRBV5-1
CASSTPRYQETQYF
TGCGCCAGCAGCACGCCTAGGTACCAAGAGACCCAGTACTTC
>.|many|TRBJ2-7|TRBV6-1
CASSRELADSYEQYF
TGTGCCAGCAGTCGAGAGTTGGCCGACTCCTACGAGCAGTACTTC
>TRBD1|many|TRBJ1-1|TRBV18
CASSPRQGGTEAFF
TGTGCCAGCTCACCGAGACAGGGGGGAACTGAAGCTTTCTTT
>.|many|TRBJ2-7|TRBV7-6
CASSLARTNEQYF
TGTGCCAGCAGCTTAGCCAGGACAAACGAGCAGTACTTC
>.|many|TRBJ2-5|TRBV5-1
CASSSRSALSSIKETQYF
TGCGCCAGCAGCTCCCGATCAGCGCTCTCTTCAATCAAAGAGACCCAGTACTTC
>.|few|TRBJ2-1|TRBV5-1
CASSLPRIPGNEQFF
TGCGCCAGCAGCCTCCCTCGGATTCCGGGCAATGAGCAGTTCTTC
>TRBD2|few|TRBJ2-3|TRBV27
CASSYGSGGVMADTQYF
TGTGCCAGCAGTTATGGTAGCGGGGGTGTCATGGCAGATACGCAGTATTTT
>.|few|TRBJ2-7|TRBV5-1
CASSPWGDGAYEQYF
TGCGCCAGCAGCCCCTGGGGGGACGGGGCCTACGAGCAGTACTTC
>TRBD2|.|TRBJ2-1|TRBV12-3/TRBV12-4
CASRGLAGGAYNEQFF
TGTGCCAGCAGGGGACTAGCGGGGGGCGCCTACAATGAGCAGTTCTTC
>TRBD2|few|TRBJ2-1|TRBV9
CASSVVFSSGRNEQFF
TGTGCCAGCAGCGTAGTGTTTTCTAGCGGGAGAAATGAGCAGTTCTTC
>.|many|TRBJ1-4|TRBV7-9
CASAEVGDEKLFF
TGTGCCAGCGCCGAAGTTGGCGACGAAAAACTGTTTTTT
>.|.|TRBJ2-6|TRBV20-1
CSAVMAARANVLTF
TGCAGTGCTGTAATGGCGGCTAGGGCCAACGTCCTGACTTTC
>.|many|TRBJ1-1|TRBV20-1
CSATERLEAFF
TGCAGTGCTACCGAGCGCCTTGAAGCTTTCTTT
>.|few|TRBJ1-1|TRBV7-6
CASSLEAGMNTEAFF
TGTGCCAGCAGCTTAGAGGCCGGAATGAACACTGAAGCTTTCTTT
>.|.|TRBJ2-5|TRBV11-2
CASSLDRGGQETQYF
TGTGCCAGCAGCTTAGATCGTGGGGGACAAGAGACCCAGTACTTC
>TRBD2|many|TRBJ2-3|TRBV20-1
CSARPSGSHYTQYF
TGCAGTGCTAGACCTAGCGGGTCCCACTATACGCAGTATTTT
>TRBD2|few|TRBJ2-1|TRBV5-4
CASSLEREVLNEQFF
TGTGCCAGCAGCTTGGAGCGGGAGGTCTTAAATGAGCAGTTCTTC
>TRBD2|many|TRBJ2-2|TRBV7-2
CASSLQAGAAGTGELFF
TGTGCCAGCAGCTTACAAGCGGGGGCCGCAGGCACCGGGGAGCTGTTTTTT
>.|.|TRBJ2-4|TRBV4-2
CASSQEGTRTITGNIQNF
TGTGCCAGCAGCCAAGAAGGAACAAGGACGATTACGGGGAACATTCAGAACTTC
>TRBD1|many|TRBJ2-7|TRBV5-1
CASRPTGGGSYEQYF
TGCGCCAGCAGACCCACAGGGGGCGGCTCCTACGAGCAGTACTTC
>.|many|TRBJ1-4|TRBV19
CASSIGGEKLFF
TGTGCCAGTAGTATCGGAGGCGAAAAACTGTTTTTT
>.|few|TRBJ2-7|TRBV29-1
CSVEESGIIGYEQYF
TGCAGCGTTGAAGAATCCGGTATTATCGGCTACGAGCAGTACTTC
>.|few|TRBJ2-1|TRBV27
CASSLSKNNEQFF
TGTGCCAGCAGTTTGTCAAAGAACAATGAGCAGTTCTTC
>.|.|TRBJ2-7|TRBV5-4
CASSHLGTRGIYEQYF
TGTGCCAGCAGCCACCTTGGGACTCGCGGGATTTACGAGCAGTACTTC
>TRBD2|.|TRBJ2-1|TRBV18
CASSQGTSWIF
TGTGCCAGCTCACAAGGGACTAGCTGGATCTTC
>.|few|TRBJ1-5|TRBV7-2
CASSRDGYNQPQHF
TGTGCCAGCAGCCGAGACGGTTACAATCAGCCCCAGCATTTT
>TRBD1|many|TRBJ2-3|TRBV4-3
CASSQERDRGTQYF
TGCGCCAGCAGCCAAGAACGGGACAGGGGAACGCAGTATTTT
>TRBD1|.|TRBJ1-5|TRBV19
CASSIGLQGVDNQPQHF
TGTGCCAGTAGTATAGGACTACAGGGGGTTGACAATCAGCCCCAGCATTTT
>.|many|TRBJ1-4|TRBV5-1
CASSLGAANEKLFF
TGCGCCAGCAGCTTGGGGGCCGCTAATGAAAAACTGTTTTTT
>.|.|TRBJ2-1|TRBV4-3
CASSQDGRVDYNEQFF
TGCGCCAGCAGCCAAGATGGCAGGGTGGACTACAATGAGCAGTTCTTC
>.|many|TRBJ2-1|TRBV20-1
CSARDPEVSYNEQFF
TGCAGTGCTAGAGATCCGGAGGTCTCCTACAATGAGCAGTTCTTC
>TRBD2|many|TRBJ2-7|TRBV15
CATSRSGLDSYEQYF
TGTGCCACCAGCAGGTCGGGACTAGACTCCTACGAGCAGTACTTC
>TRBD2|.|TRBJ2-2|TRBV7-8
CASSLRRLAGTGELFF
TGTGCCAGCAGCTTACGGCGACTAGCGGGGACCGGGGAGCTGTTTTTT
>.|.|TRBJ2-7|TRBV20-1
CSAARGEGVYEQYF
TGCAGTGCTGCCCGAGGAGAGGGCGTCTACGAGCAGTACTTC
>.|.|TRBJ1-6|TRBV7-2
CASSLETYWKDSPLHF
TGTGCCAGCAGCTTAGAGACCTACTGGAAGGATTCACCCCTCCACTTT
>TRBD2|many|TRBJ2-7|TRBV12-3/TRBV12-4
CASSLAKRGGLLNSYEQYF
TGTGCCAGCAGTTTAGCTAAGCGGGGGGGCCTCCTAAACTCCTACGAGCAGTACTTC